This T cell receptor (beta chain) was captured by sequencing in a study of vaccination and CD4 T cells after COVID-19. Study background: Samples were taken after vaccination, a median of approximately 73 days after dose two, with a range of 14 to 241. Stimulation of cells relied on overlapping spike peptides derived from SARS-CoV-2, HCoV-NL63, HCoV-OC43 and HCoV-229E.

Germline V gives CDR1 LNHDA, CDR2 SQIVND (reference sequence). Trimming took 10 bases from V and 3 from J, leaving 21 bases between them. This CDR3 is built from 15 residues. Treatment defined: roughly ten-day PBMC culture with coronavirus spike peptide pools or control peptides (ViraFEST assay). With the Oncomine TCR Beta short-read assay, DNA from cultured CD4+ T cells was sequenced. TCRdb re-called the PCR reads with MiXCR, one entry per CDR3 protein. The sample comprises roughly 12,000 distinct CDR3 sequences, roughly two fifths of which are singletons, and 18% rests with the top ten. A remark on this clonotype: What it binds is unknown.

The gene calls are TRBV19 and TRBJ1-2; D gene ambiguous. The source material was cultured CD4+ T cells from blood. The receptor was isolated from a human donor with COVID-19. CDR3 DNA: TGTGCCACATCCGATAGGGAGAGATGGGACTATGGCTACACCTTC. This sequence encodes CATSDRERWDYGYTF.